This T cell receptor (beta chain) was documented in a study of somatic mutations in cytotoxic T cells in rheumatoid arthritis. Background on the study: A subset of V beta antibody-stained T-cell populations was isolated by flow sorting, reaching nearly 100% purity, and this subset included V beta1+ cells that went on to TCRB sequencing. Study-wide results and caveats: There were about an eighth of the roughly 60 patients in whom the largest CD8+ clone exceeded 20% of CD8+ cells. The slightly lower representation of TRBV07 among rheumatoid arthritis patients did not undergo correction for multiple comparisons.

Per germline, CDR1 SQVTM and CDR2 ANQGSEA. V was trimmed by 6 bases and J by 3 bases, leaving 15 bases between them. This CDR3 has 14 residues. A remark on this clone: Its matching antigen is unknown.

With median age about 54 years (range roughly 21-70) and about 55% female, healthy controls came from blood donor buffy coats. Measured with immunoSEQ multiplex PCR; TCRdb has only the in-frame clones, and not every one. This sample has fewer than 30,000 clones, with about four fifths found just once. V gene TRBV29-1 combines with J gene TRBJ2-1; no firm D call. The sequence was collected from a man aged 50 to 60 in good health. Sequencing input: CD8+ T cells sorted from blood. The CDR3 DNA follows: TGCAGCGTCCCCACCGCGCAGGTCTACAATGAGCAGTTCTTC. Encoded protein: CSVPTAQVYNEQFF.